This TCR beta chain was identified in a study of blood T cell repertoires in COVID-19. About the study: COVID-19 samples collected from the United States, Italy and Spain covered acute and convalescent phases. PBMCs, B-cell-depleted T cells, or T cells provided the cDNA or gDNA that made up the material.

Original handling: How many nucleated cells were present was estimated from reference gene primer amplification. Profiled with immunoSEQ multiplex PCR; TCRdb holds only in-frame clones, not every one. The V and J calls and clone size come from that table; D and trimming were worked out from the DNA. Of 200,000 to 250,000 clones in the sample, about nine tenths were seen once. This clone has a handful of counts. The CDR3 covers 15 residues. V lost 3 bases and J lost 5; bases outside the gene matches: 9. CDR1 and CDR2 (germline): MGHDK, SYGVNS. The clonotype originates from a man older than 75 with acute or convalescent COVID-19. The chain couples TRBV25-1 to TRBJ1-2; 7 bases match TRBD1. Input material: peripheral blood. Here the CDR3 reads CASSDSHRGLYGYTF. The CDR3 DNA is TGTGCCAGCAGTGATTCCCACAGGGGCCTATATGGCTACACCTTC.